This section outlines one T cell receptor (beta chain) sequence together with its context. This clone was recorded a few times. Its antigen has not been determined. No much larger clone is present one base from it, and per-base qualities are unavailable. What this sample's time point label stands for: about 5 months on oral tofacitinib. The treatment or condition label corresponds to: oral pan-JAK inhibitor, 5-10 mg twice daily. Lesional scalp punch biopsies and peripheral blood were obtained from alopecia areata patients. PBMCs were isolated by density centrifugation and stained for CD3, CD4 and CD8, and CD4+ and CD8+ T cells were sorted on a FACSAria. This sample was taken from a study of CD8+ T cells in alopecia areata listed by TCRdb under 2018. Turning to the overall study: Treated patients were enrolled in an open-label pilot trial of oral tofacitinib at 5 to 10 mg twice daily for moderate-to-severe alopecia areata. Scalp clonality was compared across normal scalp (n=4), patchy alopecia areata scalp (n=8), and alopecia totalis/universalis scalp (n=8). immunoSEQ multiplex PCR using 35 Vbeta forward primers and 13 Jbeta reverse primers was used to amplify TCRbeta CDR3 regions. In humans, TCRbeta sequencing was performed on scalp tissue and on sorted CD4+ and CD8+ peripheral blood T cells from healthy controls and from patients with patchy or totalis/universalis alopecia areata. To study T cell clonal expansion in alopecia areata, the researchers applied high-throughput TCRbeta sequencing to both the C3H/HeJ mouse model and human patients. Tofacitinib was administered for 6 to 18 months, and 6 months of follow-up off drug were then conducted to assess delayed response and recurrence. Biopsies were taken from tofacitinib-treated patients at baseline and again at 4 and 24 weeks into treatment, and several of those patients also had a later scalp biopsy. RNA came from the PAXgene miRNA kit for fixed scalp, the miRNeasy kit for PBMCs, and the RNeasy kit for mouse skin. Disease severity in treated patients was measured with the SALT score, which quantifies the percentage of affected scalp surface area. What the work shows at the level of the full study, not this receptor alone: Compared with mice, TCR sequences shared between patients were less clear, possibly partly because of HLA diversity across the patient population. Scalp clonality and the number of expanded CD8+ clones among the top 100 scalp clones were significantly decreased by tofacitinib. Unlike mouse skin, where gammadelta T cells dominate, normal human skin contains resident alphabeta T cells that get sequenced too, which complicates analysis of the scalp TCR repertoire. Many expanded lesional clones were found to persist in scalp and blood during tofacitinib treatment, and relapse after treatment cessation may be partly explained by this persistence. Because the treated cohort was small and had only one nonresponder, larger studies are needed to examine links between baseline CD8+ expansion and response. Compared with normal scalp, lesional scalp, particularly in alopecia totalis/universalis, had higher clonality and more expanded CD8+ clones, which suggests antigenic drive.

The library was made by the immunoSEQ multiplex PCR assay. For TCR sequencing, RNA was extracted from every sample and reverse transcribed into cDNA to serve as template. SuperScript III was used for first-strand cDNA synthesis, primed with a 2:1 mix of oligo-dT and random hexamers. A synthetic immune receptor repertoire was used to measure amplification bias, and any remaining bias was corrected computationally. Per the source publication's procedure: Raw reads were preprocessed for error removal, and CDR3 was defined according to IMGT conventions as running from the conserved cysteine to phenylalanine. Clonality was computed as 1 minus the Shannon entropy, with the entropy normalized by log2 of the number of productive unique TCRs. CD4 or CD8 identity of scalp clones was inferred by cross-referencing scalp TCRbeta sequences with sorted blood CD4 and CD8 repertoires. TCRdb limited this immuneACCESS table to in-frame rearrangements with V and J called. A share of clones is missing; checked studies link under half to unresolved V genes, and the rest is unexplained. The D gene and trimming were derived from the DNA, and the V and J assignments and clone size from that table. Here the sample has about 200,000 clones; nearly 60% occur a single time. In total, the top ten clones hold 5.5% of the sample.

The input for sequencing was CD4+ T cells sorted from blood, taken at week 24, from a patient treated with tofacitinib. The clonotype originates from a human donor with alopecia areata.

CDR3 loop: CAWSVGGQETQYF. The DNA sequence is given as TGTGCCTGGAGTGTCGGGGGACAAGAGACCCAGTACTTC. The receptor chain draws on TRBV30 and TRBJ2-5; matching of 6 bases hints at TRBD2 as the D gene. The CDR1 and CDR2 encoded by the germline V gene (reference sequence) are GTSNPN and SVGIG. Trimming costs V 0 bases and J 2 bases, and their ends lie 7 bases apart. The cysteine opens and the phenylalanine closes a CDR3 of 13 amino acids. Solely the CDR3 DNA is kept, with 39 bases framed from the first base. Outside the CDR3, residues come from the reference TRBV30 and TRBJ2-5 proteins, so the full variable domain is: SQTIHQWPATLVQPVGSPLSLECTVEGTSNPNLYWYRQAAGRGLQLLFYSVGIGQISSEVPQNLSASRPQDRQFILSSKKLLLSDSGFYLCAWSVGGQETQYFGPGTRLLVL.